Listed below are T cell receptor beta chains from one sample, sequenced in a study of neurological immune-mediated disorders. From the 5' RACE reads, TCRdb called clonotypes with MiXCR, one entry per CDR3 protein. The repertoire holds 20,000 to 30,000 distinct CDR3 sequences, with about an eighth as singletons. The sequenced material came from PBMCs. These receptors came from a woman aged 40 to 50 with HTLV-1-associated myelopathy (HAM/TSP). CDR3s include the opening cysteine and the closing phenylalanine or tryptophan. A D gene is named only where the DNA matches it firmly. Only part of the rows carry a size: once, few, many, or a class if the clone is expanded.

CDR3 DNA: TGTGCCAGCCAAGGGACCGGGACTAGCGGGGGAGGAGATACGCAGTATTTT
CDR3 protein: CASQGTGTSGGGDTQYF
clone size: NA
J gene: TRBJ2-3
D gene: TRBD2
V gene: TRBV4-2

CDR3 DNA: TGTGCCAGCAGCTTAGTGGGGACAGGCGGGGAGACCCAGTACTTC
CDR3 protein: CASSLVGTGGETQYF
clone size: many
J gene: TRBJ2-5
D gene: TRBD1
V gene: TRBV7-2

CDR3 DNA: TGTGCCAGCAGAGGGGGGACAGATTACTCTGGCTACACCTTC
CDR3 protein: CASRGGTDYSGYTF
clone size: NA
J gene: TRBJ1-2
D gene: TRBD1
V gene: TRBV25-1

CDR3 DNA: TGCGCCAGCGCCAAGAAAGAGACCCAGTACTTC
CDR3 protein: CASAKKETQYF
clone size: many
J gene: TRBJ2-5
D gene: NA
V gene: TRBV10-2

CDR3 DNA: TGTGCCACCAGCAAGGGGCCAGAGACCCAGTACTTC
CDR3 protein: CATSKGPETQYF
clone size: many
J gene: TRBJ2-5
D gene: NA
V gene: TRBV15

CDR3 DNA: TGCGCCAGCAGGGGCGAGAATACGCAGTATTTT
CDR3 protein: CASRGENTQYF
clone size: many
J gene: TRBJ2-3
D gene: NA
V gene: TRBV5-1

CDR3 DNA: TGCAGTGCCCTTGAGGACAGGGCGAAGACCCAGTACTTC
CDR3 protein: CSALEDRAKTQYF
clone size: many
J gene: TRBJ2-5
D gene: TRBD1
V gene: TRBV20-1

CDR3 DNA: TGTGCCAGCAGCCTCGGGCCCTACAATGAGCAGTTCTTC
CDR3 protein: CASSLGPYNEQFF
clone size: few
J gene: TRBJ2-1
D gene: NA
V gene: TRBV11-2

CDR3 DNA: TGTGCCATCAGTTCCGGGACTGTTACCTACGAGCAGTACTTC
CDR3 protein: CAISSGTVTYEQYF
clone size: medium-sized
J gene: TRBJ2-7
D gene: NA
V gene: TRBV10-3

CDR3 DNA: TGCGCCAGCAGCCGATCTAGCTCGGTAAGCTCCTACGAGCAGTACTTC
CDR3 protein: CASSRSSSVSSYEQYF
clone size: NA
J gene: TRBJ2-7
D gene: NA
V gene: TRBV4-1

CDR3 DNA: TGTGCCAGCAGCCGCACGAATGAGCAGTTCTTC
CDR3 protein: CASSRTNEQFF
clone size: many
J gene: TRBJ2-1
D gene: NA
V gene: TRBV4-2

CDR3 DNA: TGCAGTGCTAGAGATAGAGATGGGACAGGGGGATCCGCAACTAATGAAAAACTGTTTTTT
CDR3 protein: CSARDRDGTGGSATNEKLFF
clone size: NA
J gene: TRBJ1-4
D gene: TRBD1
V gene: TRBV20-1

CDR3 DNA: TGTGCCAGCAGTCCCGCTGAAAACATTCAGTACTTC
CDR3 protein: CASSPAENIQYF
clone size: NA
J gene: TRBJ2-4
D gene: NA
V gene: TRBV12-3/TRBV12-4

CDR3 DNA: TGTGCCAGCAGCCAATGGGACAGGGGTTTGGGTGAGCAGTTCTTC
CDR3 protein: CASSQWDRGLGEQFF
clone size: many
J gene: TRBJ2-1
D gene: TRBD1
V gene: TRBV3-1

CDR3 DNA: TGTGCCAGCAGCTTAGCCGGATCAAACACTGAAGCTTTCTTT
CDR3 protein: CASSLAGSNTEAFF
clone size: many
J gene: TRBJ1-1
D gene: NA
V gene: TRBV7-2

CDR3 DNA: TGTGCCAGTAGTAACTCCAGGGGCGAGCAGTACTTC
CDR3 protein: CASSNSRGEQYF
clone size: many
J gene: TRBJ2-7
D gene: NA
V gene: TRBV19

CDR3 DNA: TGCGCCAGCAGCAGGGGACTAGCGGGGCGCACAGATACGCAGTATTTT
CDR3 protein: CASSRGLAGRTDTQYF
clone size: many
J gene: TRBJ2-3
D gene: TRBD2
V gene: TRBV5-1

CDR3 DNA: TGCAGTGCTCGGAGGGTGACAGGAGAATTAAGAGAGACCCAGTACTTC
CDR3 protein: CSARRVTGELRETQYF
clone size: many
J gene: TRBJ2-5
D gene: NA
V gene: TRBV20-1

CDR3 DNA: TGCGCCAGCAGCAAAACCCGGGACAGCGCCTACGAGCAGTACTTC
CDR3 protein: CASSKTRDSAYEQYF
clone size: medium-sized
J gene: TRBJ2-7
D gene: TRBD1
V gene: TRBV5-1

CDR3 DNA: TGCGCCAGCAGCTGGACAGGGGGCGCTGACACCGGGGAGCTGTTTTTT
CDR3 protein: CASSWTGGADTGELFF
clone size: many
J gene: TRBJ2-2
D gene: TRBD1
V gene: TRBV5-1

CDR3 DNA: TGCAGTGCCGAGACAGGGGCCAGCGGGGGGCGGAATGAGCAGTTCTTC
CDR3 protein: CSAETGASGGRNEQFF
clone size: many
J gene: TRBJ2-1
D gene: NA
V gene: TRBV20-1

CDR3 DNA: TGTGCCAGCAGTGGGGGACAAGGGACCGGGGAGCTGTTTTTT
CDR3 protein: CASSGGQGTGELFF
clone size: many
J gene: TRBJ2-2
D gene: NA
V gene: TRBV12-3/TRBV12-4

CDR3 DNA: TGTGCCAGCAGCTTGGTTGCCACCCTGTATAATTCACCCCTCCACTTT
CDR3 protein: CASSLVATLYNSPLHF
clone size: many
J gene: TRBJ1-6
D gene: NA
V gene: TRBV5-5

CDR3 DNA: TGTGCCAGCAGCCTCCTTGCCGGACAGGGTGCTGAATCACCCCTCCACTTT
CDR3 protein: CASSLLAGQGAESPLHF
clone size: many
J gene: TRBJ1-6
D gene: TRBD1
V gene: TRBV14

CDR3 DNA: TGTGCCAGCAGTGAAGATACACTTACTGAAGCTTTCTTT
CDR3 protein: CASSEDTLTEAFF
clone size: many
J gene: TRBJ1-1
D gene: NA
V gene: TRBV2

CDR3 DNA: TGCGCCAGCAGCCAAGCAAGGGGGCTTGGGTATGGCTACACCTTC
CDR3 protein: CASSQARGLGYGYTF
clone size: many
J gene: TRBJ1-2
D gene: TRBD1
V gene: TRBV4-1

CDR3 DNA: TGCGCCAGCAGCTTGCCCGGGGTAATCGATCGGTGGGAGCAGTACTTC
CDR3 protein: CASSLPGVIDRWEQYF
clone size: many
J gene: TRBJ2-7
D gene: NA
V gene: TRBV5-1

CDR3 DNA: TGCGCCAGCAGCCCCACCGGGGAGAGTGAAGCTTTCTTT
CDR3 protein: CASSPTGESEAFF
clone size: many
J gene: TRBJ1-1
D gene: NA
V gene: TRBV5-1

CDR3 DNA: TGTGCCAGCAGCGTTGGTCTGCCGACAGGGTTTAATCAGCCCCAGCATTTT
CDR3 protein: CASSVGLPTGFNQPQHF
clone size: many
J gene: TRBJ1-5
D gene: TRBD1
V gene: TRBV9

CDR3 DNA: TGCGCCAGCAGCCAAGATCCCGGGCCAAGTGGCTACACCTTC
CDR3 protein: CASSQDPGPSGYTF
clone size: many
J gene: TRBJ1-2
D gene: NA
V gene: TRBV4-3

CDR3 DNA: TGTGCCAGCAGTTTAACGGGGGGCGGGGAGACCCAGTACTTC
CDR3 protein: CASSLTGGGETQYF
clone size: many
J gene: TRBJ2-5
D gene: NA
V gene: TRBV27

CDR3 DNA: TGTGCCAGCAGCCTTGCGACAGGCGGTCATTACGAGCAGTACTTC
CDR3 protein: CASSLATGGHYEQYF
clone size: many
J gene: TRBJ2-7
D gene: NA
V gene: TRBV14

CDR3 DNA: TGTGCCAGCAGTCCTCTACAGGGGCCCACAGATACGCAGTATTTT
CDR3 protein: CASSPLQGPTDTQYF
clone size: many
J gene: TRBJ2-3
D gene: TRBD1
V gene: TRBV12-3/TRBV12-4

CDR3 DNA: TGTGCCAGCAGCTTATCTAGCGGGGGGGCCTTCTCTTCGGCTGAGCAGTTCTTC
CDR3 protein: CASSLSSGGAFSSAEQFF
clone size: many
J gene: TRBJ2-1
D gene: TRBD2
V gene: TRBV7-2

CDR3 DNA: TGCGCCAGCAGCTTGGAGCCGGGAGGCACAGATACGCAGTATTTT
CDR3 protein: CASSLEPGGTDTQYF
clone size: many
J gene: TRBJ2-3
D gene: NA
V gene: TRBV5-1

CDR3 DNA: TGCAGTGCTAGAGATCTGGGGTTAAATCAGCCCCAGCATTTT
CDR3 protein: CSARDLGLNQPQHF
clone size: many
J gene: TRBJ1-5
D gene: NA
V gene: TRBV20-1

CDR3 DNA: TGTGCCAGCAGCTTAAGCCGGAGACTCTACGAGCAGTACTTC
CDR3 protein: CASSLSRRLYEQYF
clone size: many
J gene: TRBJ2-7
D gene: NA
V gene: TRBV7-8

CDR3 DNA: TGTGCCAGCAGTGGTCAGGGGGCGCGCAATGAGCAGTTCTTC
CDR3 protein: CASSGQGARNEQFF
clone size: many
J gene: TRBJ2-1
D gene: TRBD1
V gene: TRBV2

CDR3 DNA: TGTGCCAGCAGCTTCAGGACGGGACAGGGGCACAATGAGCAGTTCTTC
CDR3 protein: CASSFRTGQGHNEQFF
clone size: many
J gene: TRBJ2-1
D gene: TRBD1
V gene: TRBV9

CDR3 DNA: TGCGCCAGCAGCTTGACAGGGGATACCGGGGAGCTGTTTTTT
CDR3 protein: CASSLTGDTGELFF
clone size: medium-sized
J gene: TRBJ2-2
D gene: TRBD1
V gene: TRBV5-1

CDR3 DNA: TGTGCCAGCAGCCAGGACAGGGGGCTTTACAATGAGCAGTTCTTC
CDR3 protein: CASSQDRGLYNEQFF
clone size: many
J gene: TRBJ2-1
D gene: TRBD1
V gene: TRBV7-2

CDR3 DNA: TGTGCCAGCTCACCAGGGGAAAACACTGAAGCTTTCTTT
CDR3 protein: CASSPGENTEAFF
clone size: many
J gene: TRBJ1-1
D gene: NA
V gene: TRBV18

CDR3 DNA: TGTGCCAGCAGCTTAACCGGGGAGCTGTTTTTT
CDR3 protein: CASSLTGELFF
clone size: many
J gene: TRBJ2-2
D gene: NA
V gene: TRBV11-3